One sample yielded the 26 T cell receptor beta chains listed below, sequenced in a study of blood T cells in healthy people across ages. Alongside a J-beta primer mix, a sample-barcoded 5' primer served in a second PCR lasting roughly 7 to 11 cycles. MiXCR, run by TCRdb on the 5' RACE reads, gives a single entry per CDR3 protein. Of about 650,000 distinct CDR3 sequences in the sample, roughly 32% were seen once. The sequencing sample was made of blood. These receptors all stem from a woman of 80 years or more in good health.

This clonotype was detected ten times or more. This chain links TRBV12-3 or TRBV12-4 with TRBJ1-6; 7 bases align to TRBD1. Unmatched junction bases numbered 10, after V lost 5 bases and J lost 9 bases. The CDR3 length is 15 residues. CDR3: CASSRQGEGSSPLHF. The CDR3, as DNA: TGTGCCAGCAGTCGACAGGGAGAAGGGAGTTCACCCCTCCACTTT.

Many counts were recorded for this clonotype. A much larger clone lies a single base off, so this may be a read error. The chain carries TRBV9 and TRBJ2-2, with 7 bases identical to TRBD2. Germline CDR1 is SGDLS and CDR2 is YYNGEE. This CDR3 region has 16 residues. The CDR3 coding sequence is TGTGCCAGCAGCGTAGGAACGGGCCCAGGAAGCGGGGAGCGGTTTTTT. This translates into CASSVGTGPGSGERFF.

V usage is TRBV3-1 and J usage is TRBJ2-5; no reliable D call. CDR3 size: 13 residues. The V end was cut by 0 bases, the J end by 4 bases, with 6 bases between. CDR1 is LGHDT, CDR2 YNNKEL, per germline (reference sequence). CDR3 in amino acids: CASSQESGETQYF. The CDR3 DNA is TGTGCCAGCAGCCAAGAGTCGGGAGAGACCCAGTACTTC.

This clonotype was detected a few times. One junction end disagrees with the germline gene, perhaps due to a read error. J is TRBJ2-6 and V is TRBV20-1, with D perhaps TRBD1 or TRBD2 (5 bases each). From germline, CDR1 is DFQATT and CDR2 SNEGSKA (reference sequence). The CDR3 is 17 residues long. CDR3 DNA: TGCGGTGCTAGATATCCGGGACCGAGATCTGGGGCCAACGTCCTGACTTTC. Its translation is CGARYPGPRSGANVLTF.

This clonotype was observed at least ten times. The rearrangement uses TRBV6-6 and TRBJ2-3; D could derive from TRBD1 or TRBD2 (6 bases each). V was pared by 8 bases and J by 3 bases, with 15 bases between. The CDR3 has 14 residues. CDR1 and CDR2 from the germline V gene are MNHNY and SVGAGI (reference sequence). The DNA for the CDR3 is TGTGCCAGCGATTGGGGGGCGCCTACAGATACGCAGTATTTT. It translates to CASDWGAPTDTQYF.

This clonotype came up once. V gene TRBV6-2 or TRBV6-3 combines with J gene TRBJ2-3, with 9 nucleotides matching TRBD2. This CDR3 region has 13 residues. V shed 2 bases, J shed 14 bases, and the junction held 8 bases outside the gene matches. Per the germline V gene, CDR1 is MNHEY and CDR2 is SVGEGT. CDR3 sequence reads: CASSYMRGTSTYF. The CDR3, as DNA: TGTGCCAGCAGTTACATGCGAGGGACTAGCACGTATTTT.

The chain uses TRBV7-9 and TRBJ1-5; 8 nucleotides line up with TRBD1. Germline CDR1 reads SEHNR; CDR2 reads FQNEAQ (reference sequence). Trimming removed 5 bases from V and 4 bases from J; junction bases left unmatched: 16. This CDR3 spans 18 amino acids. The CDR3 loop reads CASSPSQTDRGWNQPQHF. The CDR3 DNA reads TGTGCCAGCAGCCCCAGCCAGACTGACAGGGGTTGGAATCAGCCCCAGCATTTT.

The chain employs TRBV30 and TRBJ2-2; TRBD2 might be the D (5 bases). The CDR3 is 14 amino acids. V gave up 5 bases and J gave up 5 bases, with 15 bases separating them. Germline values: CDR1 GTSNPN, CDR2 SVGIG (reference sequence). CDR3 sequence (DNA): TGTGCCTGGCGAAGGTCCGGCGGGACCGGGGAGCTGTTTTTT. This encodes CAWRRSGGTGELFF. The whole variable domain, remainder taken from reference TRBV30 and TRBJ2-2, is SQTIHQWPATLVQPVGSPLSLECTVEGTSNPNLYWYRQAAGRGLQLLFYSVGIGQISSEVPQNLSASRPQDRQFILSSKKLLLSDSGFYLCAWRRSGGTGELFFGEGSRLTVL.

The V call is TRBV27, the J call TRBJ2-5; perhaps TRBD2 as D (7 bases). The end of the DNA is better explained by TRBJ2-7, so the J call may be wrong. Germline-derived CDR1 and CDR2 are MNHEY and SMNVEV (reference sequence). The CDR3 contains 14 residues. Written as DNA, the CDR3 is TGTGCCAGCAGTTTAAGGGAGGGGGGGTACGAGCAGTACTTC. Translated, it gives CASSLREGGYEQYF.

This clonotype was detected a few times. A clone one base away is much larger, so this may be a read error. V and J are TRBV20-1 and TRBJ2-5; D not certain. Germline V gives CDR1 DFQATT, CDR2 SNEGSKA (reference sequence). The V end was cut by 2 bases, the J end by 5 bases, with 12 bases between. The CDR3 has 13 amino acids. The CDR3 loop is CSARTHLRETQYF. The CDR3 DNA reads as TGCAGTGCTAGAACTCATTTGCGGGAGACCCAGTACTTC.

On this clonotype: This may be a read error, as it is one base from a much larger clone. The chain links TRBV6-5 to TRBJ2-7; D might be TRBD1 (5 bases). Trimming stripped 7 bases from V and 0 bases from J, with 13 bases between. Germline-derived CDR1 and CDR2 are MNHEY and SVGAGI. CDR3 length: 14 residues. The CDR3 sequence: CASNSRGASYEQYF. The CDR3 DNA sequence: TGTGCCAGCAATTCTAGGGGTGCCTCCTACGAGCAGTACTTC.

The chain joins TRBV20-1 to TRBJ1-1, with D hard to call. The CDR3 runs 18 residues. Germline assignment: CDR1 DFQATT and CDR2 SNEGSKA (reference sequence). Trimming left V 6 bases short and J 0 bases short, with 26 bases between. The DNA of the CDR3 is TGCAGTGCGGTCGACAAGGTCGGGAGAGCATCCATGAACACTGAAGCTTTCTTT. It specifies CSAVDKVGRASMNTEAFF.

The V call is TRBV20-1, the J call TRBJ1-1; D remains ambiguous. Trimming shortened V by 3 bases and J by 1 base, and 9 bases separated the two germline ends. Germline-derived CDR1 and CDR2 are DFQATT and SNEGSKA (reference sequence). CDR3 length: 13 amino acids. As DNA, the CDR3 is TGCAGTGCTAGTAATGACGGGAACACTGAAGCTTTCTTT. Its protein product is CSASNDGNTEAFF.

This clonotype was detected many times. The V and J genes are TRBV6-2 or TRBV6-3 and TRBJ1-5, with 8 bases fitting TRBD1. There are 14 residues in the CDR3. The germline V gene has CDR1 MNHEY and CDR2 SVGEGT. V lost 8 bases and J lost 3; bases outside the gene matches: 6. CDR3 bases: TGTGCCAGCTGGAAGGGACAGGTCAATCAGCCCCAGCATTTT. This gives the protein CASWKGQVNQPQHF.

This clonotype came up a few times. This chain joins TRBV7-8 and TRBJ1-2; 10 bases are a match to TRBD1. This CDR3 contains 17 residues. The V segment lost 4 bases and the J segment 5 bases; nucleotides outside the gene matches: 13. Germline CDR1 SGHVS, CDR2 FQNEAQ. Here the CDR3 DNA reads TGTGCCAGCAGCTCTCGTAATAGGGGACAGGGGAGATATGGCTACACCTTC. This gives the protein CASSSRNRGQGRYGYTF.

This clonotype was observed at least ten times. This rearrangement joins TRBV12-3 or TRBV12-4 to TRBJ2-1; D unresolved. V dropped 6 bases and J dropped 4 bases, with 10 bases sitting between them. The CDR3 sequence is 13 residues long. CDR3 protein: CASRPDGYNEQFF. The CDR3 coding sequence is TGTGCCAGCAGACCGGACGGGTACAATGAGCAGTTCTTC.

This clonotype came up a few times. One end of the junction is discordant with germline, which a read error may explain. The V gene is TRBV7-2, the J gene TRBJ2-2; TRBD2 agrees at 11 bases. The CDR3 consists of 17 residues. The germline CDR1 and CDR2 sequences are SGHTA and FQGNSA. The CDR3 DNA is TGTGCCAGCAGCGTCTCGACTAGCGGGGCGTTCGCCGGGGAGCGGTTTTTT. It encodes CASSVSTSGAFAGERFF. Combining the CDR3 with reference TRBV7-2 and TRBJ2-2 gives the whole variable domain GAGVSQSPSNKVTEKGKDVELRCDPISGHTALYWYRQSLGQGLEFLIYFQGNSAPDKSGLPSDRFSAERTGGSVSTLTIQRTQQEDSAVYLCASSVSTSGAFAGERFFGEGSRLTVL.

This clonotype was picked up many times. The chain uses TRBV28 and TRBJ1-2; D remains unclear. Germline V gives CDR1 MDHEN, CDR2 SYDVKM. The CDR3 covers 11 residues. The V gene lost 3 bases and the J gene lost 9 bases, with 8 bases spanning the gap. CDR3 DNA: TGTGCCAGCAGTTTTATAGGCCGCTACACCTTC. Encoded protein: CASSFIGRYTF.

The chain combines TRBV7-2 with TRBJ1-2, with D possibly being TRBD1 (6 bases). CDR1 SGHTA and CDR2 FQGNSA come from the germline V gene. Trimming left V 7 bases short and J 4 bases short, with 16 bases between. The CDR3 spans 14 residues. The CDR3 DNA reads as TGTGCCAGCACCCCCGGGACATCCTGCTATGGCTACACCTTC. Amino acids: CASTPGTSCYGYTF.

This clonotype appeared a few times. V usage is TRBV6-5 and J usage is TRBJ1-4; no clear D gene. The CDR3 is 12 amino acids. Germline CDR1 is MNHEY and CDR2 is SVGAGI. The V and J ends lost 6 bases and 8 bases respectively, with 10 bases between them. CDR3 DNA: TGTGCCAGCAGCTTCTTGGGGGAAAAACTGTTTTTT. Its protein product is CASSFLGEKLFF.

Note on this clonotype: A much larger clone lies a single base off, so this may be a read error. J is TRBJ2-1 and V is TRBV27, with D possibly TRBD1 on 6 matching bases. The assigned J gene may be wrong: the sequence end matches TRBJ2-7 better. Germline V gene lookup returns CDR1 MNHEY and CDR2 SMNVEV (reference sequence). The CDR3 covers 16 residues. In DNA form, the CDR3 reads TGTGCCAGCAGCCGGGACACCAACCCCTCCTACAATGAGCAGTACTTC. Translated: CASSRDTNPSYNEQYF.

On this clonotype: This could be a read error, since a much larger clone is one nucleotide away. CDR3 region: CAISGTDRAQETQYF. CDR3 nucleotides: TGTGCCATCAGTGGGACAGACAGGGCCCAAGAGACCCAGTACTTC. The chain uses TRBV10-3 and TRBJ2-5, with TRBD1 identical over 7 bases. The CDR3 contains 15 residues. Trimming at V came to 4 bases and at J to 1 base, leaving 6 bases not matched to a gene. CDR1 and CDR2 from the germline V gene are ENHRY and SYGVKD.

A remark on this clonotype: A read error may be the cause here, since a much bigger clone is one base away. The CDR3 is CASSLDRGRGGNEQYF. The CDR3 nucleotides read TGTGCCAGCAGCTTAGATCGCGGGAGGGGGGGCAATGAGCAGTACTTC. V gene TRBV11-2 combines with J gene TRBJ2-5; the match to TRBD2 covers 9 bases. After removal of 0 bases from V and 11 bases from J, the junction contained 13 bases not matched to a gene. CDR1 and CDR2 from the germline V gene are SGHAT and FQNNGV. The CDR3 is 16 residues long.

V and J are TRBV7-8 and TRBJ2-7; the D is unclear. Trimming stripped 0 bases from V and 2 bases from J, with 8 bases between. This CDR3 has 14 amino acids. Germline loops: CDR1 SGHVS, CDR2 FQNEAQ. The CDR3 DNA reads TGTGCCAGCAGCTTAGCGCCGGCAACCTACGAGCAGTACTTC. This codes for CASSLAPATYEQYF. The full variable domain, completed using reference TRBV7-8 and TRBJ2-7, is GAGVSQSPRYKVAKRGQDVALRCDPISGHVSLFWYQQALGQGPEFLTYFQNEAQLDKSGLPSDRFFAERPEGSVSTLKIQRTQQEDSAVYLCASSLAPATYEQYFGPGTRLTVT.

This clonotype occurred a few times. The chain combines TRBV5-1 with TRBJ1-4; D remains unclear. There are 14 residues in the CDR3. The V gene's germline CDR1 is SGHRS and CDR2 YFSETQ. Trimming stripped 3 bases from V and 2 bases from J, with 8 bases between. CDR3 residues: CASSSGSTNEKLFF. CDR3 DNA: TGCGCCAGCAGCTCAGGATCCACTAATGAAAAACTGTTTTTT.

This chain links TRBV7-2 with TRBJ2-5; 9 positions match TRBD2. Germline values: CDR1 SGHTA, CDR2 FQGNSA. The CDR3 has 15 amino acids. V lost 5 bases to trimming and J lost 7 bases; unmatched junction nucleotides: 11. The CDR3 DNA sequence: TGTGCCAGCAGCGAACTAGCGGGTTACTTCGGGACCCAGTACTTC. Amino acids: CASSELAGYFGTQYF.